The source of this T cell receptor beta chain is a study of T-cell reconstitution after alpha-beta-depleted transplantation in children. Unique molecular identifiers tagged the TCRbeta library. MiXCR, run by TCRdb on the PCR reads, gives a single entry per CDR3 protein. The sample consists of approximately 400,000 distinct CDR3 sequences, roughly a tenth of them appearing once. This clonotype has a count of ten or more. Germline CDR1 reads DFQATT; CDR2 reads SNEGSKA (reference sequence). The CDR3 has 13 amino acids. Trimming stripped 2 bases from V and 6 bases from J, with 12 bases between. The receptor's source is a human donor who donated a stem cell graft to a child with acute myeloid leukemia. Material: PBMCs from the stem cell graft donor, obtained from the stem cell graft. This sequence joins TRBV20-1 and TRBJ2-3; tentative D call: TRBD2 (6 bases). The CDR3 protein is CSARIGGRDTQYF. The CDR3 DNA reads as TGCAGTGCTAGAATCGGGGGTAGGGATACGCAGTATTTT.